This is a list of T cell receptor beta chains from one sample in a study of blood T cells in healthy people across ages. One entry per CDR3 protein results from TCRdb running MiXCR on the 5' RACE reads. In the table there are 450,000 to 700,000 distinct CDR3 sequences, 27% of which are singletons. Sample: blood. The source is a woman aged 65 to 85 in good health. The CDR3 runs from the conserved cysteine through the conserved F or W. D genes are given only for firm matches. Rows give clone size only sometimes, using once, few, many, or a class for an expanded clone.

size,V,D,CDR3
.,TRBV27,.,CASSRAGNEQLF
few,TRBV15,.,CATSRGANNQPQHF
few,TRBV5-1,.,CASSLEQGWADTQYF
.,TRBV7-9,.,CASSAPGGQREAFF
.,TRBV20-1,.,CSAPHPGPVNQPQHF
few,TRBV28,TRBD2,CASTFTGGRETQYF
few,TRBV6-6,.,CGTRVDSGNTIYF
few,TRBV5-1,.,CASSFSEDTEAFF
few,TRBV29-1,TRBD2,CSATPGGAWETQYF
.,TRBV7-9,TRBD1,CASSAGTGRTDTQYF
many,TRBV7-2,.,CASSRRGETQYF
few,TRBV5-1,.,CASSLIQANTEAFF
.,TRBV12-5,.,CASGLMTGETEAFF
.,TRBV18,TRBD2,CASSPLASGGLQETQYF
many,TRBV5-1,.,CASSLGQGGTAFF
few,TRBV20-1,TRBD2,CSTVGLAVYNEQFF
few,TRBV4-3,.,CASSASLSYEQYF
once,TRBV20-1,.,CSTHGGRTADTQYF
.,TRBV7-2,TRBD1,CASSRDRATYNEQFF
.,TRBV11-1,.,CASSHKWTSGNEQYF
few,TRBV3-1,TRBD1,CASSPSGTGTLNTEAFF
few,TRBV4-2,.,CASSQEWGQDAYEQYF
few,TRBV24-1,.,CATSDREGAHQETQYF
.,TRBV20-1,.,CSARAAFGEVQPQHF
.,TRBV20-1,.,CSASKDNYGYTF
many,TRBV27,.,CASSPRGGRSTYEQYF
few,TRBV5-1,TRBD1,CASSLSGTVYNEQFF
.,TRBV12-3/TRBV12-4,TRBD1,CASSLWQGDEKLFF
few,TRBV6-5,TRBD1,CASSYSLGTVQETQYF
few,TRBV5-1,.,CASSLASSAVYEQYF
.,TRBV20-1,TRBD1,CSARGGQGYYNEQFF
few,TRBV7-9,.,CASTPGAFRQTGELFF
.,TRBV20-1,.,CSASAGIGCTF